This entry features one T cell receptor beta chain sequence. Its antigen remains unknown. The TCR beta cDNA libraries contained unique molecular identifiers. TCRdb called the PCR reads again in MiXCR, with one record for every CDR3 protein. The repertoire consists of 600,000 to 750,000 distinct CDR3 sequences, with around 60% occurring once and the leading ten covering about 10%. The record originates from a study of post-analysis software for immune sequencing data. Study background: Included among the disease courses, which were recorded for the cohort, were relapsing-remitting, secondary progressive and progressive-relapsing multiple sclerosis. Regarding the study as a whole: F-measure co-clustering was strong for batch-matched samples. The five TRBV segments detected at higher frequency in patients than in controls included TRBV5-6, TRBV5-1 and TRBV20-1. Controls' normalized Chao1 diversity significantly exceeded that of multiple sclerosis patients.

The CDR3 has 15 amino acids. V lost 6 bases and J 7 bases, leaving 19 bases between the germline ends. Germline values: CDR1 MNHNY, CDR2 SVGAGI (reference sequence). The chain recombines TRBV6-6 with TRBJ2-1, with D perhaps matching TRBD2 (6 bases). Sequencing was performed on blood. This TCR was recovered from a girl aged 2 to 10 with multiple sclerosis. The CDR3 DNA sequence: TGTGCCAGCAGCTGCGGGACGAGAGAGAAGAATGAGCAGTTCTTC. Its protein product is CASSCGTREKNEQFF.